This is a list of T cell receptor beta chains from one sample in a study of blood T cell repertoires in COVID-19. Clones were sequenced by immunoSEQ multiplex PCR, and TCRdb holds only the in-frame ones, with some missing. The sample holds about 49,000 clones, about nine tenths seen once. The sample was peripheral blood. The origin of the receptors is a human donor in a cohort sampled during active COVID-19. The CDR3 runs from the conserved cysteine through the conserved F or W. The D gene is left open where the match is weak. The size of a clone is reported for some rows only, either as once, few or many, or as a class for expanded clones.

J gene: TRBJ1-5
clone size: -
V gene: TRBV4-1
D gene: -
CDR3 DNA: TGCGCCAGCAGCCAAGATTCGGGGTTATATCAGCCCCAGCATTTT
CDR3 protein: CASSQDSGLYQPQHF

J gene: TRBJ1-5
clone size: -
V gene: TRBV30
D gene: TRBD1
CDR3 DNA: TGTGCCTGGAGTGTACCCGGCAGGGGGTCTCAGCCCCAGCATTTT
CDR3 protein: CAWSVPGRGSQPQHF

J gene: TRBJ1-4
clone size: -
V gene: TRBV7-7
D gene: -
CDR3 DNA: TGTGCCAGCAGCTTAGCGTGGGGGCAGGGAGGGACCATGTGGTACGAAAAACTGTTTTTT
CDR3 protein: CASSLAWGQGGTMWYEKLFF

J gene: TRBJ2-3
clone size: -
V gene: TRBV29-1
D gene: -
CDR3 DNA: TGCAGCGCCCGACAGGGACTCACAGATACGCAGTATTTT
CDR3 protein: CSARQGLTDTQYF

J gene: TRBJ2-7
clone size: -
V gene: TRBV11-1
D gene: TRBD2
CDR3 DNA: TGTGCCAGCAGCACCCCTGGACTAGAAGCCTACTACGAGCAGTACTTC
CDR3 protein: CASSTPGLEAYYEQYF

J gene: TRBJ1-3
clone size: -
V gene: TRBV6-5
D gene: -
CDR3 DNA: TGTGCCAGCAGTTACTCTGTTCCGAGCTCTGGAAACACCATATATTTT
CDR3 protein: CASSYSVPSSGNTIYF

J gene: TRBJ1-6
clone size: few
V gene: TRBV30
D gene: -
CDR3 DNA: TGTGCCTTCTCCGGGACATCTTCACCCCTCCACTTT
CDR3 protein: CAFSGTSSPLHF

J gene: TRBJ2-5
clone size: once
V gene: TRBV19
D gene: TRBD1
CDR3 DNA: TGTGCCAGTAGTTACAGGGGGTGGAGAGAGACCCAGTACTTC
CDR3 protein: CASSYRGWRETQYF

J gene: TRBJ2-7
clone size: once
V gene: TRBV6-5
D gene: TRBD2
CDR3 DNA: TGTGCCAGCAGACCTAGCGGACGTCCCTACGAGCAGTACTTC
CDR3 protein: CASRPSGRPYEQYF

J gene: TRBJ2-6
clone size: -
V gene: TRBV2
D gene: -
CDR3 DNA: TGTGCCAGCAGTGAAACTCCCTCTGGGGCCAACGTCCTGACTTTC
CDR3 protein: CASSETPSGANVLTF

J gene: TRBJ2-1
clone size: -
V gene: TRBV18
D gene: -
CDR3 DNA: TGTGCCAGCTCAGTCTTTGGCGGGGCCGACTCCTACAATGAGCAGTTCTTC
CDR3 protein: CASSVFGGADSYNEQFF

J gene: TRBJ1-3
clone size: -
V gene: TRBV2
D gene: -
CDR3 DNA: TGTGCCAGCGCGGCCTCCTCTGGAAACACCATATATTTT
CDR3 protein: CASAASSGNTIYF

J gene: TRBJ1-5
clone size: few
V gene: TRBV5-6
D gene: -
CDR3 DNA: TGTGCCAGCAGCTTGTACGGGGTTCTGCCCCAGCATTTT
CDR3 protein: CASSLYGVLPQHF

J gene: TRBJ2-2
clone size: -
V gene: TRBV10-3
D gene: -
CDR3 DNA: TGTGCCATCAGTGAGTCGACACGGAACACCGGGGAGCTGTTTTTT
CDR3 protein: CAISESTRNTGELFF

J gene: TRBJ2-3
clone size: -
V gene: TRBV12-5
D gene: TRBD2
CDR3 DNA: TGTGCTAGTGGGACCGGGACTAGCGGAAATACGCAGTATTTT
CDR3 protein: CASGTGTSGNTQYF

J gene: TRBJ2-3
clone size: -
V gene: TRBV6-6
D gene: TRBD2
CDR3 DNA: TGTGTGGCTAGCGGGAGGGCCTCTAGCACAGATACGCAGTATTTT
CDR3 protein: CVASGRASSTDTQYF

J gene: TRBJ2-7
clone size: -
V gene: TRBV18
D gene: -
CDR3 DNA: TGTGCCAGCTCACCAGCGGCCGGGAGACTGGGCATGGCCTACGAGCAGTACTTC
CDR3 protein: CASSPAAGRLGMAYEQYF

J gene: TRBJ2-3
clone size: -
V gene: TRBV2
D gene: -
CDR3 DNA: TGTGCCAGCAAGATCAGAGAGAGGGATACGCAGTATTTT
CDR3 protein: CASKIRERDTQYF

J gene: TRBJ2-3
clone size: -
V gene: TRBV25-1
D gene: -
CDR3 DNA: TGTGCCAGCAGTGAATTCCGGAGCACAGATACGCAGTATTTT
CDR3 protein: CASSEFRSTDTQYF

J gene: TRBJ2-5
clone size: few
V gene: TRBV9
D gene: TRBD2
CDR3 DNA: TGTGCCAGCAGCGTACTAGCGGGAGAAGAGACCCAGTACTTC
CDR3 protein: CASSVLAGEETQYF

J gene: TRBJ2-2
clone size: -
V gene: TRBV7-2
D gene: -
CDR3 DNA: TGTGCCAGCAGCCCCGGTTATCGGGGTCCCGGGGAGCTGTTTTTT
CDR3 protein: CASSPGYRGPGELFF

J gene: TRBJ2-4
clone size: few
V gene: TRBV5-1
D gene: TRBD1
CDR3 DNA: TGCGCCAGCAGCTCGGACAGGGCCGATCTAGCCAAAAACATTCAGTACTTC
CDR3 protein: CASSSDRADLAKNIQYF

J gene: TRBJ1-2
clone size: -
V gene: TRBV5-4
D gene: -
CDR3 DNA: TGTGCCAGCAGCTTGGAGAGGGAATATGGCTACACCTTC
CDR3 protein: CASSLEREYGYTF

J gene: TRBJ1-5
clone size: -
V gene: TRBV5-8
D gene: -
CDR3 DNA: TGTGCCAGCAGCTTTTACAGGGGCAATCAGCCCCAGCATTTT
CDR3 protein: CASSFYRGNQPQHF

J gene: TRBJ2-2
clone size: -
V gene: TRBV28
D gene: -
CDR3 DNA: TGTGCCAGCAGTGTATTGGGCGCGAACACCGGGGAGCTGTTTTTT
CDR3 protein: CASSVLGANTGELFF

J gene: TRBJ2-3
clone size: -
V gene: TRBV5-5
D gene: TRBD2
CDR3 DNA: TGTGCCAGCAGCTTAAGCGGGGGAGATACGCAGTATTTT
CDR3 protein: CASSLSGGDTQYF

J gene: TRBJ1-3
clone size: -
V gene: TRBV9
D gene: -
CDR3 DNA: TGTGCCAGCAGCGTAGCCCCAACCGGGGAAGGGAGAAACACCATATATTTT
CDR3 protein: CASSVAPTGEGRNTIYF

J gene: TRBJ1-5
clone size: -
V gene: TRBV6-6
D gene: -
CDR3 DNA: TGTGCCAGCAGCGGAGGTAGCAATCAGCCCCAGCATTTT
CDR3 protein: CASSGGSNQPQHF

J gene: TRBJ1-5
clone size: -
V gene: TRBV15
D gene: -
CDR3 DNA: TGTGCCACCAGCATGAGCAGACATAGCAATCAGCCCCAGCATTTT
CDR3 protein: CATSMSRHSNQPQHF

J gene: TRBJ2-7
clone size: -
V gene: TRBV5-1
D gene: TRBD1
CDR3 DNA: TGCGCCAGCAGCCTGGGACAGGACTACGAGCAGTACTTC
CDR3 protein: CASSLGQDYEQYF

J gene: TRBJ1-1
clone size: -
V gene: TRBV5-1
D gene: -
CDR3 DNA: TGCGCCAGCAGCTTGGCAGTGAACACTGAAGCTTTCTTT
CDR3 protein: CASSLAVNTEAFF

J gene: TRBJ2-1
clone size: -
V gene: TRBV27
D gene: TRBD2
CDR3 DNA: TGTGCCAGCAGTGGGGGGACTAGCGGGACTTACAATGAGCAGTTCTTC
CDR3 protein: CASSGGTSGTYNEQFF

J gene: TRBJ2-7
clone size: -
V gene: TRBV19
D gene: TRBD2
CDR3 DNA: TGTGCCAGTAGTATAGAACTAGCGAGCTCCTACGAGCAGTACTTC
CDR3 protein: CASSIELASSYEQYF

J gene: TRBJ2-7
clone size: -
V gene: TRBV9
D gene: -
CDR3 DNA: TGTGCCAGCAACGTAGCCGTCAGGGCCTCCGAGCAGTACTTC
CDR3 protein: CASNVAVRASEQYF

J gene: TRBJ2-5
clone size: -
V gene: TRBV29-1
D gene: -
CDR3 DNA: TGCAGCGTTTTAGCTAACAACCAAGAGACCCAGTACTTC
CDR3 protein: CSVLANNQETQYF

J gene: TRBJ2-5
clone size: -
V gene: TRBV13
D gene: -
CDR3 DNA: TGTGCCAGCAGCACCCGGGACTCGTACCAAGAGACCCAGTACTTC
CDR3 protein: CASSTRDSYQETQYF

J gene: TRBJ2-1
clone size: -
V gene: TRBV9
D gene: -
CDR3 DNA: TGTGCCAGCAGCGTATCAGCCAGGACTTCTACCTCCTACAATGAGCAGTTCTTC
CDR3 protein: CASSVSARTSTSYNEQFF

J gene: TRBJ1-6
clone size: -
V gene: TRBV5-4
D gene: TRBD1
CDR3 DNA: TGTGCCAGCAGCGAACGTCGACAGGGGCGATCACCCCTCCACTTT
CDR3 protein: CASSERRQGRSPLHF

J gene: TRBJ2-2
clone size: -
V gene: TRBV29-1
D gene: TRBD1
CDR3 DNA: TGCAGCGTTCGACAGGGGAACACCGGGGAGCTGTTTTTT
CDR3 protein: CSVRQGNTGELFF

J gene: TRBJ1-1
clone size: -
V gene: TRBV18
D gene: -
CDR3 DNA: TGTGCCAGCTCACTCACAGAGGAAGCTTTCTTT
CDR3 protein: CASSLTEEAFF

J gene: TRBJ2-1
clone size: -
V gene: TRBV28
D gene: -
CDR3 DNA: TGTGCCAGCAGTAGAGGGGGGGAGGGAAGCAATGAGCAGTTCTTC
CDR3 protein: CASSRGGEGSNEQFF

J gene: TRBJ2-7
clone size: few
V gene: TRBV4-3
D gene: -
CDR3 DNA: TGCGCCAGCAGCCAAGGCCCAGACAGGCGCTACGAGCAGTACTTC
CDR3 protein: CASSQGPDRRYEQYF

J gene: TRBJ1-1
clone size: once
V gene: TRBV12-3/TRBV12-4
D gene: -
CDR3 DNA: TGTGCCAGCAGTTTGACGGGGAACACTGAAGCTTTCTTT
CDR3 protein: CASSLTGNTEAFF

J gene: TRBJ2-1
clone size: -
V gene: TRBV15
D gene: TRBD1
CDR3 DNA: TGTGCCACCACGACAGGGGTGTATTTCTTC
CDR3 protein: CATTTGVYFF

J gene: TRBJ1-5
clone size: few
V gene: TRBV27
D gene: -
CDR3 DNA: TGTGCCAGCAGTCCACAGGGCGGACGGCAGCCCCAGCATTTT
CDR3 protein: CASSPQGGRQPQHF

J gene: TRBJ2-1
clone size: -
V gene: TRBV7-3
D gene: TRBD1
CDR3 DNA: TGTGCCAGCAGCCCCGGGACAGGGAGCAATGAGCAGTTCTTC
CDR3 protein: CASSPGTGSNEQFF

J gene: TRBJ2-7
clone size: -
V gene: TRBV10-3
D gene: TRBD1
CDR3 DNA: TGTGCCATCAAGTCCGGACAGGGGGCGGCCGAGCAGTACTTC
CDR3 protein: CAIKSGQGAAEQYF

J gene: TRBJ1-2
clone size: -
V gene: TRBV7-9
D gene: -
CDR3 DNA: TGTGCCAGCAGCTTGCAGGACTATGGCTACGCCTTC
CDR3 protein: CASSLQDYGYAF

J gene: TRBJ2-1
clone size: -
V gene: TRBV5-6
D gene: TRBD2
CDR3 DNA: TGTGCCAGCAGCTTGAGGCTAGCGGGGACCCTCAATGAGCAGTTCTTC
CDR3 protein: CASSLRLAGTLNEQFF

J gene: TRBJ2-2
clone size: -
V gene: TRBV19
D gene: TRBD2
CDR3 DNA: TGTGCCAGTAGTACCCCGGGACTAGCGGGTTACCCCGGGGAGCTGTTTTTT
CDR3 protein: CASSTPGLAGYPGELFF

J gene: TRBJ2-3
clone size: -
V gene: TRBV4-1
D gene: -
CDR3 DNA: TGCGCCAGCAGTCAACAGGGAACTAGCGGCACAGATACGCAGTATTTT
CDR3 protein: CASSQQGTSGTDTQYF

J gene: TRBJ2-1
clone size: -
V gene: TRBV7-9
D gene: TRBD2
CDR3 DNA: TGTGCCAGCAGCTCGCTAGCGGGAGTTCAGAATGAGCAGTTCTTC
CDR3 protein: CASSSLAGVQNEQFF